This TCR beta chain was captured in a study of blood T cell repertoires in COVID-19. Study summary: Samples representing acute and convalescent COVID-19 were sourced from the United States, Italy and Spain.

How the authors handled the data: Reference gene primer amplification gave estimated nucleated cell counts. Some clones are missing from TCRdb's copy, which holds only in-frame ones; the method was immunoSEQ multiplex PCR. The V and J calls and clone size are taken from that table; D and trimming were inferred from the DNA. The table includes about 100,000 clones, 70% to 90% detected once. Resolution of symptoms, clearance, or two negative PCRs was present in recovered Cohort 3 donors. CDR3 length: 16 residues. CDR1 SGHRS and CDR2 YFSETQ come from the germline V gene. With 4 bases clipped from V and 6 bases from J, the junction kept 10 bases outside the gene matches.

This receptor was identified in a woman between 45 and 60 years old who had recovered from COVID-19. The rearrangement links TRBV5-1 to TRBJ1-5; TRBD1 aligns across 10 bases. Material for sequencing was PBMCs or T cells enriched from blood (not recorded which). CDR3 nucleotides: TGCGCCAGCAGCCCGACGGACAGGGGGTCTGGTCAGCCCCAGCATTTT. The encoded protein is CASSPTDRGSGQPQHF. Variable domain in full (rest from reference TRBV5-1 and TRBJ1-5): KAGVTQTPRYLIKTRGQQVTLSCSPISGHRSVSWYQQTPGQGLQFLFEYFSETQRNKGNFPGRFSGRQFSNSRSEMNVSTLELGDSALYLCASSPTDRGSGQPQHFGDGTRLSIL.